The T cell receptor (beta chain) described here comes from a study of identical twins. Remarks on this clonotype: Its antigen is still unknown.

Study-wide points: Researchers reported weaker excess twin sharing in beta out-of-frame sequences. Potential partial confounding of zero-insertion analyses by invariant MAIT and iNKT cells was noted.

Template switching supplied a universal primer site; unique molecular identifiers were carried on the cDNA. TCRdb re-called the 5' RACE reads with MiXCR, one entry per CDR3 protein. The sample carries a few hundred thousand distinct CDR3 sequences, about 10% recorded once. CDR1 and CDR2 (germline): DFQATT, SNEGSKA (reference sequence). V lost 3 bases, J lost 7 bases, and 8 bases stayed unmatched. The CDR3 is made up of 13 amino acids. This receptor was identified in a woman between 45 and 60 years old in good health. This chain joins TRBV20-1 and TRBJ2-7; 8 positions agree with TRBD2. Material: naive T cells sorted from blood. CDR3 DNA: TGCAGTGCTAGCGGGAGGGCCCTAAGTGAGCAGTACTTC. This translates into CSASGRALSEQYF.